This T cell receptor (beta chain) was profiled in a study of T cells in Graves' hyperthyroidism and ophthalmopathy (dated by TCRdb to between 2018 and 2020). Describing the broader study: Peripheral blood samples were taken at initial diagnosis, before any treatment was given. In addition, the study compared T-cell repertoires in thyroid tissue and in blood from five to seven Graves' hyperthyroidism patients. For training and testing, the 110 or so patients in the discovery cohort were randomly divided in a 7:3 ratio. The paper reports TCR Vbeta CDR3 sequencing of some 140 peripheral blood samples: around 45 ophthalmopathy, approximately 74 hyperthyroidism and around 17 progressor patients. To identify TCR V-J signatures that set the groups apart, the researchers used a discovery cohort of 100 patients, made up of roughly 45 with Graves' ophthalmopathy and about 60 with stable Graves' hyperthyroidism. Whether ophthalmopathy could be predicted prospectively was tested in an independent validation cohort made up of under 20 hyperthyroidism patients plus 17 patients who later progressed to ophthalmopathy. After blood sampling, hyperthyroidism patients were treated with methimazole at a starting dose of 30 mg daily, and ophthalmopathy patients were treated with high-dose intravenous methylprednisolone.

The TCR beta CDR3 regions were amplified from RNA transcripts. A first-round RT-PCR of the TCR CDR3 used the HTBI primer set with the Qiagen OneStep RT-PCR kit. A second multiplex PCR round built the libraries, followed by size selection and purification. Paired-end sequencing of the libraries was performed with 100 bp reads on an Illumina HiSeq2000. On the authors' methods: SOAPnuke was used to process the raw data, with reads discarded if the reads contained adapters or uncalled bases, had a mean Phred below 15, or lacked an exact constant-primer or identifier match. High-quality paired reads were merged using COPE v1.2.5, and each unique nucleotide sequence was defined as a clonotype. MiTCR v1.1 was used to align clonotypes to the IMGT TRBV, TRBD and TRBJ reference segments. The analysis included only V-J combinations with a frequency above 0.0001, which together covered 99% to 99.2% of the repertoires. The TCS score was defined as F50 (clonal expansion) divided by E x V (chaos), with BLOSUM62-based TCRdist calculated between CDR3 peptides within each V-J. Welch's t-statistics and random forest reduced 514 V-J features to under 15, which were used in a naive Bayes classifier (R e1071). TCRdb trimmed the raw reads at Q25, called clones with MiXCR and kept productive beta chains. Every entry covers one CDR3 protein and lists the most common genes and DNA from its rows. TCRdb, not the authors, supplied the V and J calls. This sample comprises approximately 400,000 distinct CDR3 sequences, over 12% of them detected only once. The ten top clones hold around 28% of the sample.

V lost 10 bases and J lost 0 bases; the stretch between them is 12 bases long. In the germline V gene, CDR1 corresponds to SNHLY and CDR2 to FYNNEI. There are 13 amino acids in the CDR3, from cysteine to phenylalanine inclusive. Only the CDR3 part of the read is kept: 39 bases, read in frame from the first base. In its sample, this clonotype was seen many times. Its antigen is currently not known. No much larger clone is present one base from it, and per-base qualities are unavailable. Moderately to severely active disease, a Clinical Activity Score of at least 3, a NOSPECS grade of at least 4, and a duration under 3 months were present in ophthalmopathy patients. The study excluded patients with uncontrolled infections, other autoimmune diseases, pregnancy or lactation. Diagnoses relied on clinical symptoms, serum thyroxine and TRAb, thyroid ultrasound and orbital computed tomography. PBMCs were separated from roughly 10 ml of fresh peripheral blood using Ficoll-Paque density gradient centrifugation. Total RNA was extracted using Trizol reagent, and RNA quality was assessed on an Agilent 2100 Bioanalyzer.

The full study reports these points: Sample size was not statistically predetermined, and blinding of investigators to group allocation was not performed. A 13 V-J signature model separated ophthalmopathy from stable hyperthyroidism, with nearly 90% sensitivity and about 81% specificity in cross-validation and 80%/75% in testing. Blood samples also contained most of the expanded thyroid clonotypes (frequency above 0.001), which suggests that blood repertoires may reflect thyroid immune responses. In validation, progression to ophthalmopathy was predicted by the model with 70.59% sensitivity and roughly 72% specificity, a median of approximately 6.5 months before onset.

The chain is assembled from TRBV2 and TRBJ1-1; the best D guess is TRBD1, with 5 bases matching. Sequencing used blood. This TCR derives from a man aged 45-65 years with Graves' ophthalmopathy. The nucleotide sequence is TGTGCCACCACCGAGGACATGAACACTGAAGCTTTCTTT. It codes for CATTEDMNTEAFF.